The text below deals with one TCR beta chain. Antigen: not known. The germline V gene encodes CDR1 MNHNS and CDR2 SASEGT. V was pared by 7 bases and J by 1 base, with 6 bases of the junction left unmatched. There are 15 residues in the CDR3. Assay used: immunoSEQ multiplex PCR; TCRdb lists only in-frame clones, some missing. The sample has some 86,000 clones, about 90% seen once. These data belong to a study of OX40 agonist ivuxolimab in advanced cancers. Study details: Ivuxolimab, an agonist antibody against OX40 (CD134), was given to patients. Among those enrolled, mean age was roughly 55 years (range about 23 to 79) and 75% to 85% were male. Intravenous ivuxolimab at 0.01 to 10 mg/kg was given to patients every 2 weeks.

Notes on the study in general: At 0.1-3.0 mg/kg, partial responders had clonal expansion among the lowest observed.

The chain couples TRBV6-1 to TRBJ1-5; TRBD1 agrees at 8 bases. This TCR derives from an adult with an advanced solid tumor such as melanoma, head and neck, liver or kidney cancer. The sample consisted of CD4+ or CD8+ T cells sorted from blood, taken in a trial of the OX40 agonist ivuxolimab. Written as DNA, the CDR3 is TGTGCCAGCACTAAAGACAGGGGAAGCAATCAGCCCCAGCATTTT. Its translation is CASTKDRGSNQPQHF.